The clone carrying this T cell receptor (beta chain) was counted between two and nine times. With 6 bases removed from V and 0 bases from J, the gap between germline ends came to 14 bases. The CDR3 length is 15 residues. Germline CDR1 and CDR2: MNHEY and SVGAGI. This sample is drawn from a study of blood T cell repertoires in COVID-19. As for the study in general: T cells, B-cell-depleted T cells, or PBMCs provided the cDNA or gDNA that served as material.

As processed by the authors: Reference gene primer amplification gave nucleated cell count estimates. The table came from immunoSEQ multiplex PCR; TCRdb's copy has only in-frame clones and leaves some out. The V and J calls and clone size are taken from that table; D and trimming were inferred from the DNA. The sample yields about 100,000 clones, around 90% seen once. Sequenced material: peripheral blood. The TCR sequence derives from an older woman with acute or convalescent COVID-19. This chain joins TRBV6-5 and TRBJ1-1; a possible D gene is TRBD1 (6 bases). CDR3 in DNA: TGTGCCAGCAGGATACAGGGAGCTTTGAACACTGAAGCTTTCTTT. The encoded protein is CASRIQGALNTEAFF.